This T cell receptor beta chain was captured in a study of blood T cell repertoires in COVID-19. Study as a whole: The origin of the acute and convalescent COVID-19 samples was the United States, Italy and Spain. From T cells, B-cell-depleted T cells, or PBMCs came the material, which was cDNA or gDNA.

In the authors' methods: Amplification of reference gene primers was used by the study to estimate nucleated cell counts. Using immunoSEQ multiplex PCR, the repertoire was profiled, and TCRdb retains in-frame clones only, with some absent. Clone size and the V and J calls come from that table; the DNA yielded D and trimming. This table holds roughly 140,000 clones, around three quarters found once. V was trimmed by 1 base and J by 5 bases, leaving 11 bases between them. Germline V lookup: CDR1 SGHVS, CDR2 FQNEAQ. The CDR3 runs 14 residues. Sequenced sample: peripheral blood. The rearrangement joins TRBV7-8 to TRBJ1-1; possible D gene TRBD1, 6 bases. The source is a man aged 60-69 years with acute or convalescent COVID-19. CDR3 DNA: TGTGCCAGCAGCTTAGTTACAGGGAGTACTGAAGCTTTCTTT. Amino acid sequence: CASSLVTGSTEAFF.